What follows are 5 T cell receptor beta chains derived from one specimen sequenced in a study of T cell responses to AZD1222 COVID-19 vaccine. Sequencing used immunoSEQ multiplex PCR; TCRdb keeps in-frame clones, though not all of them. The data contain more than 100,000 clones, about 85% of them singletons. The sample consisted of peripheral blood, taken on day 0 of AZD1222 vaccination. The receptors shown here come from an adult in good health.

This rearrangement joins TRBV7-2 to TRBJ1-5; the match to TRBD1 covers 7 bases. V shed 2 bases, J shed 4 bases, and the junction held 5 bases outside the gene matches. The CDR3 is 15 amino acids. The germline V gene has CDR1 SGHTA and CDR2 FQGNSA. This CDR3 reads CASSLRTGLNQPQHF. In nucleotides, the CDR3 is TGTGCCAGCAGCTTACGGACAGGATTAAATCAGCCCCAGCATTTT.

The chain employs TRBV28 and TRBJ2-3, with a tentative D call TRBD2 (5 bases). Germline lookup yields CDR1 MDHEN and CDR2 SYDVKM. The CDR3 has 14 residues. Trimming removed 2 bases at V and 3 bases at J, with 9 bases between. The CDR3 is CASSLGRRTDTQYF. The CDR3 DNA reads TGTGCCAGCAGTTTAGGCAGGAGGACAGATACGCAGTATTTT.

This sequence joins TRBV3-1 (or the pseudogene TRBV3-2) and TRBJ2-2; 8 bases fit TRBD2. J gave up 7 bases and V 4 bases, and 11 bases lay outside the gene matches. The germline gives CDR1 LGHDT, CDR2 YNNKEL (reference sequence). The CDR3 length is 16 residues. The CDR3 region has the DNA TGTGCCAGCAGCCGTTCGGGAGCGGGGGTCGTCGGGGAGCTGTTTTTT. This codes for CASSRSGAGVVGELFF.

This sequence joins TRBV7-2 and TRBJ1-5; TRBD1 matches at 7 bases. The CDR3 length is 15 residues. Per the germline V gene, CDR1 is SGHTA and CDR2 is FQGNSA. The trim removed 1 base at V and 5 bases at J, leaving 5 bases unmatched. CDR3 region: CASSLGGGRDQPQHF. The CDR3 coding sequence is TGTGCCAGCAGCTTAGGAGGGGGCCGCGATCAGCCCCAGCATTTT.

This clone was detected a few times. This CDR3 is CASSPLGTDFEKLFF. The CDR3 region has the DNA TGTGCCAGCAGTCCCTTAGGGACAGACTTTGAAAAACTGTTTTTT. The rearrangement uses TRBV27 and TRBJ1-4; 7 bases line up with TRBD1. The CDR3 is 15 amino acids. The J segment lost 7 bases and the V segment lost 5 bases, leaving 10 bases of the junction unmatched. The germline CDR1 and CDR2 sequences are MNHEY and SMNVEV (reference sequence).